One sample yielded the 25 T cell receptor beta chains listed below, sequenced in a study of human T cells and chemical hapten exposure. Via MiXCR, TCRdb re-called the RACE reads, giving one row per CDR3 protein. The sample lists tens of thousands of distinct CDR3 sequences, around 10% occurring once. Documented time point: patch test 2, 6 weeks after DPC sensitization. Specified treatment: therapeutic diphenylcyclopropenone sensitization with weekly scalp DPC. The sequencing here drew on whole blood, taken in connection with sensitization to the hapten diphenylcyclopropenone (DPC). The receptor source for this set is a man younger than 30 with alopecia areata. Some clones in this sample may be carry-over from other donors' samples.

This clonotype showed up many times. The chain couples TRBV10-3 to TRBJ1-6, with 7 bases fitting TRBD1. Per germline, CDR1 ENHRY and CDR2 SYGVKD. With 6 bases clipped from V and 2 bases from J, the junction kept 7 bases outside the gene matches. The CDR3 covers 16 residues. The CDR3 is CAISRQGGTYNSPLHF. CDR3 in DNA: TGTGCCATCAGCCGACAGGGAGGGACCTATAATTCACCCCTCCACTTT.

The gene calls are TRBV5-1 and TRBJ2-1; D perhaps matches TRBD1 (5 bases). Trimming took off 3 bases at V and 5 bases at J, with 18 bases between the two ends. Germline lookup yields CDR1 SGHRS and CDR2 YFSETQ. The CDR3 contains 16 residues. CDR3 in amino acids: CASSSYRMDSHNEQFF. CDR3 bases: TGCGCCAGCAGCTCCTACAGGATGGATTCTCACAATGAGCAGTTCTTC.

CDR3 sequence reads: CASSLAQTVTEAFF. For the CDR3, the DNA is TGCGCCAGCAGCCTAGCGCAAACCGTTACTGAAGCTTTCTTT. The rearrangement uses TRBV4-3 and TRBJ1-1; no clear D gene. The V gene lost 4 bases and the J gene lost 5 bases, with 14 bases spanning the gap. CDR3 length: 14 amino acids. Germline V CDR1 and CDR2: LGHNA, YSLEER.

J is TRBJ1-2 and V is TRBV24-1; D gene ambiguous. The V gene's germline CDR1 is KGHDR and CDR2 SFDVKD. The CDR3 is 17 residues long. V shed 3 bases and J shed 7 bases, with 23 bases lying between them. This CDR3 reads CATSDPNPGHGGFGYTF. Written as DNA, the CDR3 is TGTGCCACCAGTGATCCAAATCCCGGGCACGGAGGGTTTGGCTACACCTTC.

The rearrangement joins TRBV24-1 to TRBJ1-2; 7 bases fit TRBD1. Trimming at V came to 1 base and at J to 2 bases, leaving 3 bases not matched to a gene. The CDR3 spans 15 residues. The germline gives CDR1 KGHDR, CDR2 SFDVKD. The CDR3 reads CATSDFGRGNYGYTF. CDR3 bases: TGTGCCACCAGTGATTTCGGCAGGGGGAACTATGGCTACACCTTC.

In this sample, this clonotype turned up many times. In nucleotides, the CDR3 is TGTGCCAGCAGCTTATTGACTAGTGAAGAGACCCAGTACTTC. Its protein is CASSLLTSEETQYF. The chain carries TRBV7-2 and TRBJ2-5, with a tentative D call TRBD2 (6 bases). V was shortened by 2 bases and J by 3 bases, with 10 bases between the two germline ends. Germline V gene data show CDR1 as SGHTA and CDR2 as FQGNSA. This CDR3 is 14 amino acids long.

The chain uses TRBV7-2 and TRBJ1-5; the D is unclear. This CDR3 contains 13 residues. Trimming removed 6 bases from V and 0 bases from J, with 6 bases in between. Germline-derived CDR1 and CDR2 are SGHTA and FQGNSA. CDR3 sequence reads: CASSIRSNQPQHF. The CDR3 DNA is TGTGCCAGCAGTATACGTAGCAATCAGCCCCAGCATTTT.

This clonotype was seen more than once but under ten times. The V call is TRBV11-2, the J call TRBJ1-1, with D possibly matching TRBD1 (6 bases). The CDR3 spans 16 residues. Trimming pared 0 bases from V and 6 bases from J, leaving 17 bases between. The germline CDR1 and CDR2 sequences are SGHAT and FQNNGV. The CDR3 DNA sequence: TGTGCCAGCAGCTTAGATCGGGGGGGGCGAGGCGCTGAAGCTTTCTTT. Encoded protein: CASSLDRGGRGAEAFF.

This clonotype was observed a few times. This chain connects TRBV6-2 or TRBV6-3 to TRBJ2-7; 12 bases match TRBD1. The ends lost 6 bases at V and 5 bases at J; junction bases unmatched: 8. Per germline, CDR1 MNHEY and CDR2 SVGEGT. CDR3 size: 15 residues. Written as DNA, the CDR3 is TGTGCCAGCAGCCTCCGGGACAGGGGGCCCCACGAGCAGTACTTC. It encodes CASSLRDRGPHEQYF.

Note on this clonotype: A read error is possible here, since a much larger clone lies one base away. This chain connects TRBV11-2 to TRBJ1-1; D is uncertain. From germline, CDR1 is SGHAT and CDR2 FQNNGV. The length of the CDR3 is 15 residues. The CDR3 sequence: CASSVRGISNTEAYF. Written as DNA, the CDR3 is TGTGCCAGCAGCGTAAGAGGGATATCTAACACTGAAGCTTACTTT.

This clonotype was counted at least ten times. The chain recombines TRBV2 with TRBJ2-1, with D tentatively TRBD1 or TRBD2 (6 bases each). Germline V gives CDR1 SNHLY, CDR2 FYNNEI. The CDR3 totals 13 residues. V gave up 7 bases and J gave up 5 bases, with 12 bases separating them. The CDR3 DNA follows: TGTGCCAGCACTCGGGGGCGCAACAATGAGCAGTTCTTC. It encodes CASTRGRNNEQFF.

The chain has TRBV4-3 and TRBJ2-7; 10 bases are shared with TRBD2. Trimming cost V 4 bases and J 3 bases; bases outside gene matches: 6. The germline V gene encodes CDR1 LGHNA and CDR2 YSLEER. CDR3 length equals 15 residues. CDR3 sequence reads: CASSLQRGGLYEQYF. CDR3 nucleotides: TGCGCCAGCAGCCTCCAGCGGGGGGGCCTCTACGAGCAGTACTTC.

This clonotype was counted only a few times. The rearrangement links TRBV4-1 to TRBJ2-2; no clear D gene. Germline V gene lookup returns CDR1 MGHRA and CDR2 YSYEKL. There are 12 residues in the CDR3. The V end lost 2 bases, the J end lost 6 bases, and 4 bases lay between the germline ends. CDR3 DNA: TGCGCCAGCAGCCAATTCGCCGGGGAGCTGTTTTTT. Its translation: CASSQFAGELFF.

CDR3 residues: CSVAGVADTQYF. The CDR3, as DNA: TGCAGCGTTGCAGGGGTAGCAGATACGCAGTATTTT. The chain has TRBV29-1 and TRBJ2-3, with D possibly TRBD1 on 6 matching bases. CDR1 and CDR2 (germline): SQVTM, ANQGSEA. The V end was cut by 4 bases, the J end by 4 bases, with 9 bases between. The CDR3 loop spans 12 amino acids.

In this sample, this clonotype turned up many times. The genes are TRBV19 and TRBJ2-5; the match to TRBD1 covers 8 bases. The ends lost 3 bases at V and 7 bases at J; junction bases unmatched: 7. Germline V CDR1 and CDR2: LNHDA, SQIVND (reference sequence). The CDR3 is 14 residues long. The CDR3 DNA sequence: TGTGCCAGTAGTATCCTCGGACAGGGCGCGACCCAGTACTTC. It specifies CASSILGQGATQYF.

This clonotype was seen a few times. V is TRBV7-9 and J is TRBJ2-3; D gene unclear. Germline-derived CDR1 and CDR2 are SEHNR and FQNEAQ (reference sequence). The CDR3 has 14 amino acids. Trimming pared 11 bases from V and 8 bases from J, leaving 23 bases between. The CDR3 region has the DNA TGTGCCTGCATAGGCCAGGAGCTAGAGGTTACGCAGTATTTT. Its translation: CACIGQELEVTQYF.

This chain connects TRBV11-2 to TRBJ2-5; tentative D call: TRBD2 (5 bases). This CDR3 region has 17 residues. V was clipped by 0 bases and J by 1 base, with 15 bases between them. The germline CDR1 and CDR2 sequences are SGHAT and FQNNGV. The CDR3 loop is CASSLENDGEAQETQYF. CDR3 coding DNA: TGTGCCAGCAGCTTAGAAAACGACGGGGAAGCCCAAGAGACCCAGTACTTC.

This clonotype has a handful of counts. The chain has TRBV20-1 and TRBJ1-2; a possible D gene is TRBD1 (5 bases). Per the germline V gene, CDR1 is DFQATT and CDR2 is SNEGSKA (reference sequence). V was cut by 6 bases and J by 4 bases, with 15 bases left in between. The CDR3 consists of 13 residues. CDR3 DNA: TGCAGTGCCCCGCGAGGGGCTGGCTATGGCTACACCTTC. Translated: CSAPRGAGYGYTF.

The chain couples TRBV4-1 to TRBJ1-2; no firm D call. Germline CDR1 is MGHRA and CDR2 is YSYEKL. Trimming removed 2 bases from V and 6 bases from J, with 22 bases in between. This CDR3 has 17 amino acids. CDR3 sequence (DNA): TGCGCCAGCAGCCAACCCCGACCCCGAGACCTCTCCGATGGCTACACCTTC. Translated: CASSQPRPRDLSDGYTF.

This clonotype was seen only a few times. This chain connects TRBV18 to TRBJ2-6, with TRBD1 matching 9 bases. Trimming at V came to 0 bases and at J to 0 bases, leaving 3 bases not matched to a gene. Germline CDR1 and CDR2: KGHSH and LQKENI. This CDR3 spans 18 amino acids. The CDR3 DNA sequence: TGTGCCAGCTCACCACCGGGACAGGGCATCTCTGGGGCCAACGTCCTGACTTTC. It codes for CASSPPGQGISGANVLTF.

The CDR3 nucleotides are TGTGCCAGCAGCCCCCCCGGGACTAAAACGGGCACTGAAGCTTTCTTT. This sequence encodes CASSPPGTKTGTEAFF. The chain links TRBV6-6 to TRBJ1-1; tentatively, D is TRBD1 (5 bases). CDR3 length equals 16 residues. CDR1 and CDR2 from the germline V gene are MNHNY and SVGAGI (reference sequence). V gave up 6 bases and J gave up 4 bases, with 21 bases separating them.

The J gene is TRBJ2-3, the V gene TRBV9, with D uncertain. The V gene's germline CDR1 is SGDLS and CDR2 YYNGEE. The CDR3 contains 14 residues. V was clipped by 0 bases and J by 4 bases, with 9 bases between them. In DNA form, the CDR3 reads TGTGCCAGCAGCGTAGAAATGGCCTCAGATACGCAGTATTTT. Translating gives CASSVEMASDTQYF.

Only a few counts were recorded for this clonotype. The chain has TRBV4-2 and TRBJ2-3, with a possible D match to TRBD2 (6 bases). V lost 0 bases and J lost 2, with 15 bases in between. The length of the CDR3 is 17 residues. Looked up from germline, CDR1 is LGHNA and CDR2 is YNFKEQ. Here the CDR3 DNA reads TGTGCCAGCAGCCAAGATATCCGGGCGGGGTTCACAGATACGCAGTATTTT. Its protein product is CASSQDIRAGFTDTQYF.

Many counts were recorded for this clonotype. The V call is TRBV11-2, the J call TRBJ2-7; TRBD2 agrees at 7 bases. With 1 base clipped from V and 6 bases from J, the junction kept 3 bases outside the gene matches. Germline V CDR1 and CDR2: SGHAT, FQNNGV. This CDR3 contains 13 residues. As DNA, the CDR3 is TGTGCCAGCAGCTTAGGCGGGGGAAGCGAGCAGTACGTC. It codes for CASSLGGGSEQYV.

This clonotype was picked up many times. This chain joins TRBV7-9 and TRBJ1-6, with 12 bases lining up with TRBD1. This CDR3 comprises 14 residues. CDR1 SEHNR and CDR2 FQNEAQ come from the germline V gene (reference sequence). The trim removed 5 bases at V and 9 bases at J, leaving 2 bases unmatched. CDR3 nucleotide sequence: TGTGCCAGCAGCCCGGGACAGGGGGCTTCACCCCTCCACTTT. Translating it yields CASSPGQGASPLHF.